This T cell receptor beta chain was found in a study of response to subunit inactivated influenza vaccine. Concerning this clonotype: The antigen remains undetermined.

Germline assignment: CDR1 SQVTM and CDR2 ANQGSEA. Trimming removed 8 bases from V and 3 bases from J; junction bases left unmatched: 11. The CDR3 extends over 16 amino acids. Study results and caveats: Researchers suggested that each seasonal influenza vaccination recruits few new T cells.

TCRdb redid the calling of the RT-PCR reads with MiXCR, one entry per CDR3 protein. In the table there are 400,000 to 550,000 distinct CDR3 sequences, roughly 25% of which are singletons. Sequencing was performed on CD4+ T cells sorted from PBMCs, taken 5 days after vaccination. The TCR was taken from a middle-aged man who received an inactivated influenza vaccine. This chain links TRBV29-1 with TRBJ2-5; 14 bases map to TRBD2. CDR3 DNA sequence: TGCAGCACTTGCGTAGGACTAGCGGGAGGAGAAGAGACCCAGTACTTC. It specifies CSTCVGLAGGEETQYF.